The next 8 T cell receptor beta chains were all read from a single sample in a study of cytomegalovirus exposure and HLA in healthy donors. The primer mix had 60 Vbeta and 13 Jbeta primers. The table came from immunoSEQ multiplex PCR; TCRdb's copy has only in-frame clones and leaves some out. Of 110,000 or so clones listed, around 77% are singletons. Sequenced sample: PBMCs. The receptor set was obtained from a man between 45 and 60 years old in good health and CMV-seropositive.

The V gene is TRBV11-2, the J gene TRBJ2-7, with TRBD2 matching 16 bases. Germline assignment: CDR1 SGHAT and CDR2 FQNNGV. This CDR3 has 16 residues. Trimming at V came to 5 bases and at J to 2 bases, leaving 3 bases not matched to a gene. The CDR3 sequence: CASSQGTSGRAYEQYF. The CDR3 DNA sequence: TGTGCCAGCAGCCAAGGGACTAGCGGGAGGGCCTACGAGCAGTACTTC.

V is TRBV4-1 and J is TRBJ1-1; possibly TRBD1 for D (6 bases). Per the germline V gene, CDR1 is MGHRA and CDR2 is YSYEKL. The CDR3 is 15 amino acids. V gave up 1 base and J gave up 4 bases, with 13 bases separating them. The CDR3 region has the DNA TGCGCCAGCAGCCAAGGAGGGGGAGAGGGCACTGAAGCTTTCTTT. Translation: CASSQGGGEGTEAFF.

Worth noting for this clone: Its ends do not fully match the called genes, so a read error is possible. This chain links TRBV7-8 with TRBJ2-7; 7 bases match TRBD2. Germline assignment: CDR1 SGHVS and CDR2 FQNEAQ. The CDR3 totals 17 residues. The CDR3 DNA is TGTGCCAGCAGATTAGGGGAGGAGGGGACTATATTACGCGAGCAGTACTTC. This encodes CASRLGEEGTILREQYF.

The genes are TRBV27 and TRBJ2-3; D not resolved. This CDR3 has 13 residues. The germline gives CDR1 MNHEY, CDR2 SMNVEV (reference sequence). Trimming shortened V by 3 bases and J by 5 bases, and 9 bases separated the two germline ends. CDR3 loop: CASSFRLGDTQYF. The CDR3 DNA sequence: TGTGCCAGCAGTTTTCGGCTAGGAGATACGCAGTATTTT.

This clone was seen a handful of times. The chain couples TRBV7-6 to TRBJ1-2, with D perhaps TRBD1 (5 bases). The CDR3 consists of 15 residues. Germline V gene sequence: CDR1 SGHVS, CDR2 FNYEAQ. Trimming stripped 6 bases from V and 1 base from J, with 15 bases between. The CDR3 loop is CASSPSGGDNYGYTF. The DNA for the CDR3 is TGTGCCAGCAGTCCTAGTGGGGGGGATAACTATGGCTACACCTTC.

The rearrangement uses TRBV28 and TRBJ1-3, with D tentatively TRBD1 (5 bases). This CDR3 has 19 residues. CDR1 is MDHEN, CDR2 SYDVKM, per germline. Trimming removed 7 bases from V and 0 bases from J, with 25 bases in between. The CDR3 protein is CASIPPEVGPQPSGNTIYF. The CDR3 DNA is TGTGCCAGCATCCCACCCGAAGTGGGGCCCCAACCCTCTGGAAACACCATATATTTT.

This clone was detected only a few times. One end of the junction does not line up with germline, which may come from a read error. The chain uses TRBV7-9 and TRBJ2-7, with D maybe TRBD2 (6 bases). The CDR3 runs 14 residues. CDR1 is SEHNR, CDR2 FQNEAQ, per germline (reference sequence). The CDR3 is CSSSPLATSYEQYF. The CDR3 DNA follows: TGTTCCAGCAGCCCCCTAGCGACATCCTACGAGCAGTACTTC.

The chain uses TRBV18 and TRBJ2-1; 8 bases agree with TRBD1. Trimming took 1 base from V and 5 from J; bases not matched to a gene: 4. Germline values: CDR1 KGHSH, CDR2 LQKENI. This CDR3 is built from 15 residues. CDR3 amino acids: CASSPRQGANNEQFF. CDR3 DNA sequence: TGTGCCAGCTCACCACGCCAGGGGGCAAACAATGAGCAGTTCTTC.